One and the same sample provided the 28 T cell receptor beta chains below, sequenced in a study of metastatic and nonmetastatic thyroid tumors (dated by TCRdb to about 2020). The library was generated by PCR. Sequencing used an Illumina HiSeq 4000. The public reads were reanalyzed by TCRdb: fastp trimming at Q25, MiXCR alignment, in-frame beta chains only. The sample table contains around 22,000 clones; only one count was recorded for 15% to 20% of them. Of the sample, approximately 2.9% falls within the top ten clones. No treatment had been received by any patient before thyroid surgery. The material sequenced was adjacent normal tissue. These receptors all come from a male donor with papillary thyroid cancer or a benign thyroid nodule (not recorded which). Some clones in this sample may be carry-over from other donors' samples.

This clone was counted at least ten times. The CDR3: CSARDTVNTEAFF. The CDR3 DNA reads TGCAGTGCTAGAGATACGGTGAACACTGAAGCTTTCTTT. This chain links TRBV20-1 with TRBJ1-1; no clear D. The ends were cut back, 0 bases at V and 0 bases at J, with 5 bases in the middle. The CDR3 runs to 13 residues. The V gene's germline CDR1 is DFQATT and CDR2 SNEGSKA (reference sequence).

This clone was counted a few times. A junction end diverges from the germline sequence, so it may reflect a read error. Other DNA sequences in this sample translate to the same CDR3. The chain employs TRBV6-1 and TRBJ2-1; no definite D call. CDR1 is MNHNS, CDR2 SASEGT, per germline. The CDR3 extends over 14 amino acids. The CDR3 DNA sequence: TGTGCCAGCAGTTCCCTTACCCGTTTTAATGAGCAGTTCTTT. It is translated as CASSSLTRFNEQFF.

This clone is medium-sized (0.01 to 0.1%) within its sample. This sequence joins TRBV12-3 or TRBV12-4 and TRBJ1-1; the D is unclear. Trimming took 6 bases from V and 2 from J, leaving 13 bases between them. The length of the CDR3 is 14 residues. The CDR3 DNA reads TGTGCCAGCAGCCGTGGCGGTTTCAACACTGAAGCTTTCTTT. This sequence encodes CASSRGGFNTEAFF.

The chain links TRBV11-1 to TRBJ2-3, with 12 positions matching TRBD2. V shed 5 bases and J 5 bases; nucleotides not matched to a gene: 11. CDR3 length: 17 residues. Germline assignment: CDR1 SGHAT and CDR2 FQDESV (reference sequence). The CDR3, as DNA: TGTGCCAGCAGCCTGTGCCGGACTAGCGGGGACATAGATACGCAGTATTTT. Amino acids: CASSLCRTSGDIDTQYF.

This clone was seen more than once but under ten times. The chain uses TRBV3-1 and TRBJ2-1, with D maybe TRBD1 (5 bases). The length of the CDR3 is 19 residues. V lost 4 bases and J lost 7, with 29 bases in between. Germline values: CDR1 LGHDT, CDR2 YNNKEL (reference sequence). In DNA form, the CDR3 reads TGTGCCAGCAGCCTCTCACCCGGCGACTCGTACAGGTCTGTTAATGAGCAGTTCTTC. Translated: CASSLSPGDSYRSVNEQFF.

This clone was seen repeatedly, ten times or more. Other nucleotide sequences from this sample produce the same CDR3. This chain joins TRBV3-1 and TRBJ2-3, with D tentatively TRBD1 (5 bases). The germline V and J ends were trimmed by 5 bases and 7 bases, with 10 bases remaining between them. The germline V gene encodes CDR1 LGHDT and CDR2 YNNKEL (reference sequence). This CDR3 is built from 12 residues. Here the CDR3 reads CASSSQGNTQYF. In nucleotides, the CDR3 is TGTGCCAGCAGCAGCCAGGGAAATACGCAGTATTTT.

The chain joins TRBV5-1 to TRBJ2-2; D might be TRBD1 (6 bases). Germline CDR1 SGHRS, CDR2 YFSETQ. V was shortened by 2 bases and J by 3 bases, with 14 bases between the two germline ends. The CDR3 totals 16 residues. The DNA for the CDR3 is TGCGCCAGCAGCTTCCGGGACATGGTAGACACCGGGGAGCTGTTTTTT. This codes for CASSFRDMVDTGELFF.

This clone was observed a few times. An end of the junction differs from the germline gene, which may be a read error. This chain uses TRBV6-2 or TRBV6-3 with TRBJ2-2, with a possible D match to TRBD2 (5 bases). Germline V gene lookup returns CDR1 MNHEY and CDR2 SVGEGT. This CDR3 comprises 15 residues. For the CDR3, the DNA is TGTGCCAGCAGTTACTCGGCAGGTCACACCGGGGAGCTGTTTTTC. Its protein is CASSYSAGHTGELFF.

This clone has at least ten counts. An end of the junction does not agree with germline; a read error may underlie this. The chain recombines TRBV11-2 with TRBJ2-7; TRBD2 aligns across 15 bases. The CDR3 has 18 residues. CDR1 is SGHAT, CDR2 FQNNGV, per germline. For the CDR3, the DNA is TGTGCCAGCAGACCCGGGACTAGCGGGGGGCCGAGCTCCTACGGGCAGTACTTC. Residues: CASRPGTSGGPSSYGQYF.

The V call is TRBV4-2, the J call TRBJ1-2; D is perhaps TRBD1 (6 bases). Trimming pared 4 bases from V and 7 bases from J, leaving 19 bases between. This CDR3 comprises 15 residues. The V gene's germline CDR1 is LGHNA and CDR2 YNFKEQ. The DNA for the CDR3 is TGTGCCAGCAGCCCATCCGGGGCAGGGGTCGCTGGCTACACCTTC. This gives the protein CASSPSGAGVAGYTF.

This chain uses TRBV28 with TRBJ2-7, with 9 bases that match TRBD2. Germline-derived CDR1 and CDR2 are MDHEN and SYDVKM. V lost 6 bases and J lost 3; bases outside the gene matches: 6. This CDR3 spans 14 amino acids. CDR3 DNA: TGTGCCAGCAGCCCTAGCGGGGTTAACTACGAGCAGTACTTC. Its translation is CASSPSGVNYEQYF.

This clone occurred many times. The chain recombines TRBV20-1 with TRBJ1-5, with TRBD1 as a possible D gene (5 bases). Germline CDR1 reads DFQATT; CDR2 reads SNEGSKA (reference sequence). The CDR3 is 15 amino acids. V was shortened by 5 bases and J by 1 base, with 15 bases between the two germline ends. The CDR3 region is CSAPWDPLSNQPQHF. The CDR3 DNA reads as TGCAGTGCTCCTTGGGACCCACTCAGCAATCAGCCCCAGCATTTT.

V is TRBV11-1 and J is TRBJ2-3; TRBD1 matches at 7 bases. The junction had 11 bases not matched to a gene; V was cut back by 3 bases and J by 5 bases. CDR1 SGHAT and CDR2 FQDESV come from the germline V gene (reference sequence). This CDR3 contains 16 residues. CDR3 sequence reads: CASSLGTVLLEDTQYF. In nucleotides, the CDR3 is TGTGCCAGCAGCTTGGGGACAGTGCTCCTGGAAGATACGCAGTATTTT.

This clone was observed a handful of times. The V gene is TRBV2, the J gene TRBJ2-7; D is tentatively TRBD1 or TRBD2 (5 bases each). CDR1 SNHLY and CDR2 FYNNEI come from the germline V gene. This CDR3 is 14 amino acids long. The germline V and J ends were trimmed by 6 bases and 3 bases, with 15 bases remaining between them. Here the CDR3 DNA reads TGTGCCAGCAGCAGACTACCACAGGACTACGAGCAGTACTTC. This translates into CASSRLPQDYEQYF.

The chain is built from TRBV13 and TRBJ1-1; a possible D gene is TRBD1 (5 bases). The V gene lost 1 base and the J gene lost 6 bases, with 21 bases spanning the gap. The CDR3 loop spans 17 amino acids. The V gene's germline CDR1 is PRHDT and CDR2 FYEKMQ (reference sequence). This chain's CDR3 is CASSLVGAGTSSPEAFF. CDR3 DNA sequence: TGTGCCAGCAGCTTAGTAGGAGCGGGGACGAGTTCCCCTGAAGCTTTCTTT.

This clone was counted many times. V usage is TRBV12-3 or TRBV12-4 and J usage is TRBJ1-4; 7 nucleotides match TRBD1. V dropped 3 bases and J dropped 3; count of bases not matched to a gene: 7. The CDR3 sequence is 16 residues long. The DNA of the CDR3 is TGTGCCAGCAGTTTTTACCGGACAGGCGCTAATGAAAAACTGTTTTTT. Protein: CASSFYRTGANEKLFF.

This clone was picked up a small number of times. The chain is built from TRBV6-1 and TRBJ1-5; D gene ambiguous. V was pared by 6 bases and J by 6 bases, with 18 bases between. Germline CDR1 is MNHNS and CDR2 is SASEGT. The CDR3 consists of 15 residues. For the CDR3, the DNA is TGTGCCAGCAGACCCCGACGGGAGAGTATTCAGCCCCAGCATTTT. Its translation is CASRPRRESIQPQHF.

This clone is medium-sized (0.01 to 0.1%) in the sample. The CDR3 bases are TGTGCCAGCAGCTCCCCGGACAGGCCCTACGAGCAGTACGTC. It yields the protein CASSSPDRPYEQYV. The chain joins TRBV7-2 to TRBJ2-7, with TRBD1 identical over 7 bases. Looked up from germline, CDR1 is SGHTA and CDR2 is FQGNSA. This CDR3 is 14 amino acids long. With 4 bases clipped from V and 2 bases from J, the junction kept 5 bases outside the gene matches.

This clone occurred many times. The V gene is TRBV9, the J gene TRBJ1-2; D remains ambiguous. CDR3 size: 11 residues. The V gene lost 3 bases and the J gene lost 5 bases, with 5 bases spanning the gap. Germline CDR1 SGDLS, CDR2 YYNGEE. CDR3 amino acids: CASSGRYGYTF. The CDR3 DNA reads TGTGCCAGCAGCGGTAGGTATGGCTACACCTTC.

Many counts were recorded for this clone. The CDR3 spells CASSQVSLNEKLFF. The DNA of the CDR3 is TGCGCCAGCAGCCAAGTTAGTCTTAATGAAAAACTGTTTTTT. The V gene is TRBV4-1, the J gene TRBJ1-4, with unresolved D. V dropped 1 base and J dropped 4 bases, with 7 bases sitting between them. The CDR3 is 14 residues long. Germline assignment: CDR1 MGHRA and CDR2 YSYEKL.

This clone was observed a handful of times. This chain connects TRBV24-1 to TRBJ1-2; the D is unclear. Germline CDR1 is KGHDR and CDR2 is SFDVKD. The CDR3 extends over 12 amino acids. V was clipped by 7 bases and J by 3 bases, with 8 bases between them. Here the CDR3 DNA reads TGTGCCACCAGCCATTTTGACTATGGCTACACCTTC. Translated, it gives CATSHFDYGYTF.

This clone showed up many times. The chain links TRBV2 to TRBJ1-6; 9 bases agree with TRBD1. The CDR3 runs 14 residues. V was pared by 7 bases and J by 8 bases, with 6 bases of the junction left unmatched. CDR1 and CDR2 (germline): SNHLY, FYNNEI. CDR3 nucleotide sequence: TGTGCCAGCATTAACAGGGGGCTGGATTCACCCCTCCACTTT. Translation: CASINRGLDSPLHF.

In regard to this clone: This CDR3 fails to terminate in the conserved phenylalanine or tryptophan, so it likely reflects a read error. The DNA is left out, because the CDR3 cannot be placed on it with certainty; the CDR3 is given as TCRdb lists it. The rearrangement uses TRBV6-5 and TRBJ2-3. Counting both end residues, the CDR3 totals 13 amino acids. Per the germline V gene, CDR1 is MNHEY and CDR2 is SVGAGI. The CDR3 sequence is CASSSSSADTRYL.

The V gene is TRBV5-3, the J gene TRBJ1-1; D is possibly TRBD1 (6 bases). TRBV5-3 is classed as an ORF, of uncertain function. V dropped 0 bases and J dropped 5 bases, with 17 bases sitting between them. The CDR3 loop spans 16 amino acids. The CDR3 nucleotides are TGTGCCAGAAGCTTGGTTCAGGGGCTTGCGATTACTGAAGCTTTCTTT. Translation: CARSLVQGLAITEAFF.

The sample holds many counts of this clone. A much larger clone lies a single base off, so this may be a read error. Other DNA sequences in this specimen translate into the identical CDR3. The chain recombines TRBV6-1 with TRBJ2-7, with D perhaps given as TRBD1 or TRBD2 (5 bases each). This CDR3 is built from 13 residues. Germline CDR1 and CDR2: MNHNS and SASEGT. Between the trimmed V and J ends, which lost 7 bases and 4 bases, there was a span of 14 bases. CDR3: CASIPSGTYEQYF. The CDR3 region has the DNA TGTGCCAGCATCCCTTCAGGGACGTACGAGCAGTACTTC.

This clone was counted at least ten times. This sequence joins TRBV7-2 and TRBJ2-7, with 9 bases that match TRBD1. The germline gives CDR1 SGHTA, CDR2 FQGNSA. Germline trimming cut 4 bases from V and 6 bases from J; bases unmatched to any gene: 4. CDR3 size: 13 residues. CDR3 sequence (DNA): TGTGCCAGCAGCTGGGGGACAGGGACCGAGCAGTACGTC. Protein product: CASSWGTGTEQYV.

In this sample, this clone turned up many times. As DNA, the CDR3 is TGTGCCAGCAGCCAAGTGGGCAGGGAGAACACCGGGGAGCTGTTTTTT. Its protein product is CASSQVGRENTGELFF. The genes are TRBV3-1 and TRBJ2-2, with D possibly being TRBD1 (5 bases). The length of the CDR3 is 16 residues. The germline V gene has CDR1 LGHDT and CDR2 YNNKEL (reference sequence). Trimming removed 1 base at V and 1 base at J, with 10 bases between.

This clone was detected once. The same CDR3 also results from other DNA sequences found in this sample. The chain is built from TRBV5-8 and TRBJ2-7; 7 bases fit TRBD2. CDR3 length: 15 amino acids. From germline, CDR1 is SGHTS and CDR2 YDEGEE. Unmatched junction bases numbered 11, after V lost 4 bases and J lost 4 bases. CDR3 bases: TGTGCCAGCAGCACACGGGATCTAGCGGTATACGAGCAGTACTTC. Encoded protein: CASSTRDLAVYEQYF.